This entry is about one T cell receptor (beta chain). Clones were read by immunoSEQ multiplex PCR, and TCRdb kept only the in-frame ones, dropping some. This table holds some 120,000 clones, 75% to 90% found once. The sample belongs to a study of blood T cell repertoires in COVID-19. Study as a whole: Whether acute or convalescent, the COVID-19 samples came from the United States, Italy and Spain. T cells, B-cell-depleted T cells, or PBMCs supplied cDNA or gDNA.

Germline lookup yields CDR1 SEHNR and CDR2 FQNEAQ (reference sequence). V gave up 4 bases and J gave up 3 bases; unmatched junction bases: 2. CDR3 length: 14 amino acids. The chain employs TRBV7-9 and TRBJ1-5; 8 bases match TRBD1. Sequenced sample: peripheral blood. The receptor's source is a human donor in a cohort sampled during active COVID-19. CDR3 sequence: CASSSDRDNQPQHF. CDR3 nucleotide sequence: TGTGCCAGCAGCTCGGACAGGGACAATCAGCCCCAGCATTTT.